This passage covers 8 T cell receptor beta chains from one sample sequenced in a study of T cell changes during pregnancy in multiple sclerosis (dated by TCRdb to about 2019). Receptor amplification or capture employed the immunoSEQ multiplex PCR assay. Drawn from immuneACCESS, this table holds only the in-frame rearrangements with V and J called that TCRdb kept. Clones are partly lost; checked studies trace under half to an unresolved V gene and leave the rest unexplained. The table for this sample lists 75,000 to 100,000 clones; approximately 92% of them were counted only once. Together, the top ten hold about 2% of the sample. The sequenced sample was peripheral blood, obtained after pregnancy. These receptors were obtained from a female donor with multiple sclerosis, enrolled in a pregnancy study.

The chain recombines TRBV21-1 with TRBJ2-1; the table calls TRBD2, which could not be checked here. TRBV21-1 is classified as a pseudogene. The CDR3 covers 14 residues. CDR3 sequence (DNA): TGTGCCAGCAGCCTTAGCGGGGATTACAATGAGCAGTTCTTC. Encoded protein: CASSLSGDYNEQFF.

The genes are TRBV30 and TRBJ1-3; tentatively, D is TRBD1 (6 bases). V lost 3 bases to trimming and J lost 3 bases, with 12 bases between them. Germline assignment: CDR1 GTSNPN and CDR2 SVGIG (reference sequence). CDR3 length: 14 residues. CDR3 coding DNA: TGTGCCTGGAGCGATACAGGGTTTGGAAACACCATATATTTT. Its translation is CAWSDTGFGNTIYF.

The chain combines TRBV6-5 with TRBJ1-1, with D possibly matching TRBD1 (6 bases). Germline-derived CDR1 and CDR2 are MNHEY and SVGAGI. Trimming shortened V by 0 bases and J by 1 base, and 9 bases separated the two germline ends. CDR3 size: 15 residues. Here the CDR3 reads CASSYSRGGNTEAFF. The CDR3 DNA reads as TGTGCCAGCAGTTACTCGAGGGGGGGGAACACTGAAGCTTTCTTT.

This clone showed up just once. The sample holds other DNA sequences that translate to the same CDR3. The chain carries TRBV7-9 and TRBJ1-1; D is perhaps TRBD1 (5 bases). CDR3 size: 13 residues. In germline, CDR1 is SEHNR, CDR2 FQNEAQ (reference sequence). V lost 5 bases and J 1 base, leaving 8 bases between the germline ends. This CDR3 reads CASSRGGNTEAFF. As DNA, the CDR3 is TGTGCCAGCAGCCGCGGGGGGAACACTGAAGCTTTCTTT.

This chain connects TRBV19 to TRBJ2-6; D not resolved. The CDR3 has 15 amino acids. V lost 4 bases to trimming and J lost 2 bases, with 9 bases between them. Looked up from germline, CDR1 is LNHDA and CDR2 is SQIVND (reference sequence). CDR3 nucleotide sequence: TGTGCCAGTAGTAGCAACGTAGCTGGGGCCAACGTCCTGACTTTC. It codes for CASSSNVAGANVLTF.

CDR3 loop: CASQGARVDTEAFF. The DNA for the CDR3 is TGTGCCTCTCAGGGGGCAAGGGTCGACACTGAAGCTTTCTTT. This chain connects TRBV30 to TRBJ1-1; 8 nucleotides match TRBD1. With V trimmed by 7 bases and J by 3 bases, 10 bases remained unmatched. The germline V gene encodes CDR1 GTSNPN and CDR2 SVGIG (reference sequence). The CDR3 has 14 amino acids.

The chain carries TRBV5-4 and TRBJ2-3, with D perhaps matching TRBD2 (5 bases). The V gene lost 0 bases and the J gene lost 2 bases, with 16 bases spanning the gap. Germline CDR1 and CDR2: SGHNT and YYREEE (reference sequence). The CDR3 is made up of 17 amino acids. CDR3 in amino acids: CASSLVSLGLDTDTQYF. DNA of the CDR3: TGTGCCAGCAGCTTGGTGTCCCTTGGACTGGACACAGATACGCAGTATTTT.

This sequence joins TRBV6-5 and TRBJ1-2; no reliable D call. The CDR3 spans 15 residues. Germline CDR1 reads MNHEY; CDR2 reads SVGAGI. The V end lost 1 base, the J end lost 3 bases, and 12 bases lay between the germline ends. The CDR3 nucleotides are TGTGCCAGCAGTTACTTGCCCCCTCAGGACTATGGCTACACCTTC. Amino acids: CASSYLPPQDYGYTF.